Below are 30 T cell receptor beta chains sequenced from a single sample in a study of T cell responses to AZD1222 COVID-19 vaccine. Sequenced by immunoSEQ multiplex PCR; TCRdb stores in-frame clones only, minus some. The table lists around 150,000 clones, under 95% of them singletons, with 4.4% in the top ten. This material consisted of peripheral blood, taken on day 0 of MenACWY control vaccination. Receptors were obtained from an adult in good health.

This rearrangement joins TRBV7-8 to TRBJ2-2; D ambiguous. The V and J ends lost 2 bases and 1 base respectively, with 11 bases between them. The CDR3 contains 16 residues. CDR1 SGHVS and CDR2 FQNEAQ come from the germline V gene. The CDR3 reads CASSLTRLQNTGELFF. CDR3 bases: TGTGCCAGCAGCTTAACCCGGTTACAGAACACCGGGGAGCTGTTTTTT.

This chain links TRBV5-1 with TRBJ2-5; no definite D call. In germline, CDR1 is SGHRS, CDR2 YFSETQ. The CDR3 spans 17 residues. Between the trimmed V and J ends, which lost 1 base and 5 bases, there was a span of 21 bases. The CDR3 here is CASSLNVDPLRVETQYF. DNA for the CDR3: TGCGCCAGCAGCTTGAATGTCGACCCATTGCGTGTGGAGACCCAGTACTTC.

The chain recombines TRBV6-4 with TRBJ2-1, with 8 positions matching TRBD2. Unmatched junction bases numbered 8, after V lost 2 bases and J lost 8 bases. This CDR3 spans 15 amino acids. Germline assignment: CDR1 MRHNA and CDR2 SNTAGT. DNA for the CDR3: TGTGCCAGCAGTGACAGAGCGGGAGATTACGATGAGCAGTTCTTC. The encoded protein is CASSDRAGDYDEQFF.

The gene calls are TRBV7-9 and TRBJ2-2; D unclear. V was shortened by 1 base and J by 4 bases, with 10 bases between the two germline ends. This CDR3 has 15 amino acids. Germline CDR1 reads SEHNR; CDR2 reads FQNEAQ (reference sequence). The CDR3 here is CASSLGDSLTGELFF. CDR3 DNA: TGTGCCAGCAGCTTAGGTGATTCTCTCACCGGGGAGCTGTTTTTT.

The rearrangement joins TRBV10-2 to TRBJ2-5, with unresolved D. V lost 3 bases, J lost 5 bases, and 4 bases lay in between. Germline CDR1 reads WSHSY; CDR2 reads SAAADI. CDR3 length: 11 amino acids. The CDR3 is CASSEDETQYF. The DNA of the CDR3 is TGCGCCAGCAGTGAAGATGAGACCCAGTACTTC.

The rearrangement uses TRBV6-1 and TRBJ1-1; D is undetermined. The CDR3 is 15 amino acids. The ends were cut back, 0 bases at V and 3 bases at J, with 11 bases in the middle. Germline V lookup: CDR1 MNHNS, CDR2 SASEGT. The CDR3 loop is CASSEARGKYTEAFF. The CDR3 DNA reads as TGTGCCAGCAGTGAAGCTAGAGGGAAGTACACTGAAGCTTTCTTT.

DNA of the CDR3: TGTGCCAGCAGGGGGACTATAAGCACAGATACGCAGTATTTT. Its protein is CASRGTISTDTQYF. The rearrangement uses TRBV3-1 (or the pseudogene TRBV3-2) and TRBJ2-3, with 7 bases lining up with TRBD2. Germline CDR1 LGHDT, CDR2 YNNKEL (reference sequence). Trimming took 6 bases from V and 0 from J; bases not matched to a gene: 3. CDR3 length: 14 amino acids.

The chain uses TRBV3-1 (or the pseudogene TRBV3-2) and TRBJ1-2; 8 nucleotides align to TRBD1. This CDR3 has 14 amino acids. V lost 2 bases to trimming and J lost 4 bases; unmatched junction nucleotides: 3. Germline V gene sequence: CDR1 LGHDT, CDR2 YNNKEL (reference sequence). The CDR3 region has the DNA TGTGCCAGCAGCCAAACCGACAGGGGCTATGGCTACACCTTC. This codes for CASSQTDRGYGYTF.

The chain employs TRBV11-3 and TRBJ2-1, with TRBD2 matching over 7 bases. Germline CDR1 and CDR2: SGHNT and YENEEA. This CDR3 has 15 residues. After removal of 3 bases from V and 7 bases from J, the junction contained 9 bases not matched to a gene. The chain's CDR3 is CASSFSVGLLNEQFF. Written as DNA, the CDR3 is TGTGCCAGCAGCTTCAGTGTGGGACTATTGAATGAGCAGTTCTTC.

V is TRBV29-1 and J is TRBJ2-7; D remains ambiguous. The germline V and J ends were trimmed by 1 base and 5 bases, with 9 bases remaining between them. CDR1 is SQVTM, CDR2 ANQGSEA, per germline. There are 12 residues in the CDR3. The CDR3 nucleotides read TGCAGCGTTGAAGTCGCTTTACACGAGCAGTACTTC. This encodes CSVEVALHEQYF.

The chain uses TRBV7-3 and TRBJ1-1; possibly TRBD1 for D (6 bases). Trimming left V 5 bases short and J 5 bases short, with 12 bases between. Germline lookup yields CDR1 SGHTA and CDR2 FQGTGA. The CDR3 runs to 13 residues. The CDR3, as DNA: TGTGCCAGCAGCGGAGGGGGATGGACTGAAGCTTTCTTT. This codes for CASSGGGWTEAFF. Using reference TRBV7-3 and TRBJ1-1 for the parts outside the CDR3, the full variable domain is GAGVSQTPSNKVTEKGKYVELRCDPISGHTALYWYRQSLGQGPEFLIYFQGTGAADDSGLPNDRFFAVRPEGSVSTLKIQRTERGDSAVYLCASSGGGWTEAFFGQGTRLTVV.

DNA of the CDR3: TGTGCCAGCATCCCGTCCGACAGGGTCGGCGGCTACACCTTC. Protein product: CASIPSDRVGGYTF. This chain uses TRBV6-2 or TRBV6-3 with TRBJ1-2, with 7 bases aligning to TRBD1. V was pared by 7 bases and J by 8 bases, with 13 bases of the junction left unmatched. CDR1 is MNHEY and CDR2 is SVGEGT in the germline V gene. CDR3 length: 14 residues.

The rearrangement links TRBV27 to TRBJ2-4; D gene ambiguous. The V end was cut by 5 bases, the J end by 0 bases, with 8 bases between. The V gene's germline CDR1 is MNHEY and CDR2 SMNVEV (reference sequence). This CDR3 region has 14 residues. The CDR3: CASSPLLAKNIQYF. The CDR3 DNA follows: TGTGCCAGCAGTCCCCTACTAGCCAAAAACATTCAGTACTTC.

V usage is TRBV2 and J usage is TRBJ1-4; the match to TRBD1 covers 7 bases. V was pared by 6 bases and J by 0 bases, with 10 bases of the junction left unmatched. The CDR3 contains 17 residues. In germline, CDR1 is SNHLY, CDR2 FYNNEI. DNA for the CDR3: TGTGCCAGCAGCGCCGACAGGGTGGCGGCAACTAATGAAAAACTGTTTTTT. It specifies CASSADRVAATNEKLFF. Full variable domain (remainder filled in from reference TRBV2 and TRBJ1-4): EPEVTQTPSHQVTQMGQEVILRCVPISNHLYFYWYRQILGQKVEFLVSFYNNEISEKSEIFDDQFSVERPDGSNFTLKIRSTKLEDSAMYFCASSADRVAATNEKLFFGSGTQLSVL.

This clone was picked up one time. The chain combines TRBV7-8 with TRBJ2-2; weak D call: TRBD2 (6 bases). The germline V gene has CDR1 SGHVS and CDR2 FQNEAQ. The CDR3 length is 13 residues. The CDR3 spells CAGRTQGTGELFF. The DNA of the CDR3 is TGTGCGGGGAGGACCCAAGGAACCGGGGAGCTGTTTTTT. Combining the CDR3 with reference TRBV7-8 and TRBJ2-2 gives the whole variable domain GAGVSQSPRYKVAKRGQDVALRCDPISGHVSLFWYQQALGQGPEFLTYFQNEAQLDKSGLPSDRFFAERPEGSVSTLKIQRTQQEDSAVYLCAGRTQGTGELFFGEGSRLTVL.

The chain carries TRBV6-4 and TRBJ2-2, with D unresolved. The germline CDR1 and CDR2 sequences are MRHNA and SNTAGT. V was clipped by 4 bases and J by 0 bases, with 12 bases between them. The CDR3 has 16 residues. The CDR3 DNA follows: TGTGCCAGCAGTGTAATAGACACGACGAACACCGGGGAGCTGTTTTTT. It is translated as CASSVIDTTNTGELFF.

CDR3 amino acids: CASTSWTSGRDTQYF. DNA of the CDR3: TGTGCCAGCACCTCCTGGACTAGCGGGAGGGATACGCAGTATTTT. J is TRBJ2-3 and V is TRBV6-5; 14 nucleotides match TRBD2. Trimming cost V 7 bases and J 6 bases; bases outside gene matches: 6. Germline V CDR1 and CDR2: MNHEY, SVGAGI. The CDR3 runs to 15 residues.

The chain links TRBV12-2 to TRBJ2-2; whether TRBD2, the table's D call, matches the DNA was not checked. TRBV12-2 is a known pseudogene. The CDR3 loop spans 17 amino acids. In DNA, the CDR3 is TGTGCAAGTCGCTTAGCGGTGGAGGCCGGGGGAACCGGGGAGCTGTTTTTT. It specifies CASRLAVEAGGTGELFF.

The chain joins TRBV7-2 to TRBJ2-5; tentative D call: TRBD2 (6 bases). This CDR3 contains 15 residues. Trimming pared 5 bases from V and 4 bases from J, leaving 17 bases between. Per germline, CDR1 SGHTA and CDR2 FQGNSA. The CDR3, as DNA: TGTGCCAGCAGCCCCTGGGGGGAAGCGGGAGAGACCCAGTACTTC. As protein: CASSPWGEAGETQYF.

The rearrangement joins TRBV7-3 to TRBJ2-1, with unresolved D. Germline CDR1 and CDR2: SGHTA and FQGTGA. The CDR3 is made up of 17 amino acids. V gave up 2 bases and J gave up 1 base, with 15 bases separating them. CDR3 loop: CASSLGPAAQSYNEQFF. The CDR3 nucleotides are TGTGCCAGCAGCTTAGGTCCGGCGGCACAATCCTACAATGAGCAGTTCTTC. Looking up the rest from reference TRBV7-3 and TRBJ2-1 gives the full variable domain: GAGVSQTPSNKVTEKGKYVELRCDPISGHTALYWYRQSLGQGPEFLIYFQGTGAADDSGLPNDRFFAVRPEGSVSTLKIQRTERGDSAVYLCASSLGPAAQSYNEQFFGPGTRLTVL.

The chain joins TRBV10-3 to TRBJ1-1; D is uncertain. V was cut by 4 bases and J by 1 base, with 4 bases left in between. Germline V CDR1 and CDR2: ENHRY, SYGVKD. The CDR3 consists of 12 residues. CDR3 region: CAISAENTEAFF. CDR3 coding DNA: TGTGCCATCAGTGCTGAGAACACTGAAGCTTTCTTT.

The CDR3 nucleotides are TGTGCCAGCAGCCATCAACAGGGTACCGAGCAGTACTTC. It translates to CASSHQQGTEQYF. This rearrangement joins TRBV3-1 (or the pseudogene TRBV3-2) to TRBJ2-7; D is possibly TRBD1 (6 bases). Trimming took off 3 bases at V and 6 bases at J, with 12 bases between the two ends. This CDR3 is built from 13 residues. The germline V gene has CDR1 LGHDT and CDR2 YNNKEL (reference sequence).

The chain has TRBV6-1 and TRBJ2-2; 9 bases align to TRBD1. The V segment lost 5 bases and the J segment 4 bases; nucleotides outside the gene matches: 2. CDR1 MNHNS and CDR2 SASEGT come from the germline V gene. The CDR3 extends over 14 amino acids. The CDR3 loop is CASSWDRATGELFF. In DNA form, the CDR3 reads TGTGCCAGCAGTTGGGACAGGGCCACCGGGGAGCTGTTTTTT.

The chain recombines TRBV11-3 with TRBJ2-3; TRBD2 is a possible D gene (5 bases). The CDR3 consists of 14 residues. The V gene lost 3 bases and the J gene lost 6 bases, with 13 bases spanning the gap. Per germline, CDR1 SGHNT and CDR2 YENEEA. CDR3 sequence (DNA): TGTGCCAGCAGCTTCGATGGACTTTCTGATACGCAGTATTTT. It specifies CASSFDGLSDTQYF.

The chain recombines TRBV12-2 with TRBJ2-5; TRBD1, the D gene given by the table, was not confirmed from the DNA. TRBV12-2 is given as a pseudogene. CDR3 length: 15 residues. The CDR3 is CASRAGDRQRETQYF. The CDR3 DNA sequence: TGTGCAAGTCGCGCCGGGGACAGGCAGAGAGAGACCCAGTACTTC.

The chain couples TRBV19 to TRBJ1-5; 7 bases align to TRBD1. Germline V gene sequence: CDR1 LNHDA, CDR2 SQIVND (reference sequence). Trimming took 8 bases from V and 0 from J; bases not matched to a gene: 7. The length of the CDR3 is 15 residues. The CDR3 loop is CASRTGAYSNQPQHF. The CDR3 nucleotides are TGTGCCAGTCGAACAGGGGCGTATAGCAATCAGCCCCAGCATTTT.

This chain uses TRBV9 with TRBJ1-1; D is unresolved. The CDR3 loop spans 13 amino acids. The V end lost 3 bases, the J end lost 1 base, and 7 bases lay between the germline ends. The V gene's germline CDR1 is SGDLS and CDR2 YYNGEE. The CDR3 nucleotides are TGTGCCAGCAGCGCGACATCGAACACTGAAGCTTTCTTT. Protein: CASSATSNTEAFF. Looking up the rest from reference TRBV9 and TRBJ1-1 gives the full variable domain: DSGVTQTPKHLITATGQRVTLRCSPRSGDLSVYWYQQSLDQGLQFLIQYYNGEERAKGNILERFSAQQFPDLHSELNLSSLELGDSALYFCASSATSNTEAFFGQGTRLTVV.

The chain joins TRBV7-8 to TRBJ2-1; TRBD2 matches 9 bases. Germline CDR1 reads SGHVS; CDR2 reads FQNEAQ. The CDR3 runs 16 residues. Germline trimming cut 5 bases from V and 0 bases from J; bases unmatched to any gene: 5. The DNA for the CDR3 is TGTGCCAGCAGCGGAAGTAGCGGGAGCTCCTACAATGAGCAGTTCTTC. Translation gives CASSGSSGSSYNEQFF.

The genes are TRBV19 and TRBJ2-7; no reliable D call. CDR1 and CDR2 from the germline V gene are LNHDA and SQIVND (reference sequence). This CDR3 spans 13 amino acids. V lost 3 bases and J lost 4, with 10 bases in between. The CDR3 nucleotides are TGTGCCAGTAGTATTACCTCCGGGTACGAGCAGTACTTC. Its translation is CASSITSGYEQYF.

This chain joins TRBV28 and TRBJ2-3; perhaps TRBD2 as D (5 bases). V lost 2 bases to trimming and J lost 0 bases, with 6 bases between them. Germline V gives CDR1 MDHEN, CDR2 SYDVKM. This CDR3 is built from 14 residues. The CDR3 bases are TGTGCCAGCAGTTTACGGACTAGCACAGATACGCAGTATTTT. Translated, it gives CASSLRTSTDTQYF.